This T cell receptor beta chain was captured in a study of blood T cell repertoires in COVID-19. On the study more broadly: The study drew acute and convalescent COVID-19 samples from the United States, Italy and Spain. T cells, B-cell-depleted T cells, or PBMCs provided the cDNA or gDNA that served as material.

As processed by the authors: Scientists estimated how many nucleated cells there were by amplifying reference gene primers. Repertoires were generated with immunoSEQ multiplex PCR, while TCRdb's copy carries only in-frame clones and drops some. That table supplies the V and J calls and clone size; D and trimming were determined from the DNA. The table lists about 200,000 clones, around nine tenths of them singletons. V was trimmed by 5 bases and J by 0 bases, leaving 14 bases between them. Germline-derived CDR1 and CDR2 are MNHEY and SMNVEV (reference sequence). The CDR3 has 17 amino acids. This chain joins TRBV27 and TRBJ2-6; perhaps TRBD2 as D (5 bases). The TCR comes from a man between 60 and 70 years old with acute or convalescent COVID-19. The material sequenced was peripheral blood. This CDR3 is CASSPGIWSSGANVLTF. CDR3 in DNA: TGTGCCAGCAGTCCCGGGATTTGGTCCTCTGGGGCCAACGTCCTGACTTTC.